This T cell receptor beta chain was found in a study of OX40 agonist ivuxolimab in advanced cancers. About the research overall: Ivuxolimab, an agonistic anti-OX40 (CD134) antibody, was given to patients.

This CDR3 is 13 amino acids long. CDR1 is SGHVS and CDR2 is FNYEAQ in the germline V gene. The germline V and J ends were trimmed by 5 bases and 2 bases, with 8 bases remaining between them. Method: immunoSEQ multiplex PCR; TCRdb's copy keeps in-frame clones and lacks some. Of about 87,000 clones in the sample, about 86% were seen once. This chain links TRBV7-6 with TRBJ2-3; D unclear. The clonotype was recovered from an adult with an advanced solid tumor such as melanoma, head and neck, liver or kidney cancer. Sequencing used CD4+ or CD8+ T cells sorted from blood, obtained in a trial of the OX40 agonist ivuxolimab. The CDR3 bases are TGTGCCAGCAGCCTCGGACCCACAGATACGCAGTATTTT. Translation: CASSLGPTDTQYF.